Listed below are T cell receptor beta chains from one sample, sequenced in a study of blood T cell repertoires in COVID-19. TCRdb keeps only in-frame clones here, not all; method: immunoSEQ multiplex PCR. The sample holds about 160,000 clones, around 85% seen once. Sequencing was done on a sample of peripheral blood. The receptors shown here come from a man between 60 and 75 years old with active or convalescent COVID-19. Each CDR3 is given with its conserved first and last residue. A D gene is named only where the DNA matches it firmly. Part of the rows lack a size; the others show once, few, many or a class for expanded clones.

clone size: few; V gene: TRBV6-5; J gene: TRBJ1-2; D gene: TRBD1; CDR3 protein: CASSPGGSYGYTF; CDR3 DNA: TGTGCCAGCAGTCCAGGGGGAAGCTATGGCTACACCTTC
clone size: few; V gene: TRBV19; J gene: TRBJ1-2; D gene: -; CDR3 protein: CASRRSEGSIYGYTF; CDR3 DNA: TGTGCCAGTAGGAGGAGCGAAGGATCAATCTATGGCTACACCTTC
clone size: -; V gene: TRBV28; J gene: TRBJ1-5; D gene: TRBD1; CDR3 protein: CASSFGGLGPGQGFWSSNQPQHF; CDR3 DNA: TGTGCCAGCAGTTTTGGAGGTTTGGGCCCGGGACAGGGGTTCTGGTCGAGCAATCAGCCCCAGCATTTT
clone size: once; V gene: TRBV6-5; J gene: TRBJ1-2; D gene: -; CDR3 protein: CASSSTLRGANYGYTF; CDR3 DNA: TGTGCCAGCAGTTCCACTCTCAGGGGAGCTAACTATGGCTACACCTTC
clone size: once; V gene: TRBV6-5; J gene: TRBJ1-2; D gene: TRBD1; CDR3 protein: CASSRTGGIYGYTF; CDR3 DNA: TGTGCCAGCAGTCGGACAGGGGGCATCTATGGCTACACCTTC
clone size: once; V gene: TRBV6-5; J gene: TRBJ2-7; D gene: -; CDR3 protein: CASGSGDPITEQYF; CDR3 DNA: TGTGCCAGCGGTAGCGGAGACCCTATTACCGAGCAGTACTTC
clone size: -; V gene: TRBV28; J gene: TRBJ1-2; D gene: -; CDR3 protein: CASAGVSHYGYTF; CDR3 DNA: TGTGCCAGCGCGGGCGTTAGTCATTATGGCTACACCTTC
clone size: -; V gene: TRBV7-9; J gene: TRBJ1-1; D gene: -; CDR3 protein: CASSLAPGEAFF; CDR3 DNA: TGTGCCAGCAGCTTAGCGCCCGGTGAAGCTTTCTTT
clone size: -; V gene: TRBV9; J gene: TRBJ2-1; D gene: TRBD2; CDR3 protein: CASSGGGASYNEQFF; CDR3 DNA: TGTGCCAGCAGCGGCGGGGGGGCCTCCTACAATGAGCAGTTCTTC
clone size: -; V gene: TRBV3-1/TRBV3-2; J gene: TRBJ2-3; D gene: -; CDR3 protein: CASSQDIATDTQYF; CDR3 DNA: TGTGCCAGCAGCCAAGATATAGCTACGGATACGCAGTATTTT
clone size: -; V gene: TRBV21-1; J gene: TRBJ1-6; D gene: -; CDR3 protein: CASSNGTFCGYSYNSPLHF; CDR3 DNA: TGTGCCAGCAGCAACGGGACTTTCTGCGGCTACTCCTATAATTCACCCCTCCACTTT
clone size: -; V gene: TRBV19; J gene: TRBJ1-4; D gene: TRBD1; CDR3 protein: CASSGTGGNEKLFF; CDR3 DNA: TGTGCCAGTAGTGGGACAGGGGGCAATGAAAAACTGTTTTTT
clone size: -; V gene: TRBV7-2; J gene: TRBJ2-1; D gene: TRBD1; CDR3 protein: CASSQTGGSYNEQFF; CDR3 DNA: TGTGCCAGCAGCCAGACAGGGGGTTCCTACAATGAGCAGTTCTTC
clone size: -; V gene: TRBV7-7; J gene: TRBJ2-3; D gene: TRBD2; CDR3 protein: CASSPMTSLGTDTQYF; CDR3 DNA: TGTGCCAGCAGCCCCATGACTAGCTTAGGCACAGATACGCAGTATTTT
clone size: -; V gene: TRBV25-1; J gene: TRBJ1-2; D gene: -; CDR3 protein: CASSGVVLGYTF; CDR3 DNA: TGTGCCAGCAGTGGAGTGGTCCTTGGCTACACCTTC
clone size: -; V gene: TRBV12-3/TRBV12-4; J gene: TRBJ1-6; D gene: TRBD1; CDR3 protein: CASSRQGDSPLHF; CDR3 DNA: TGTGCCAGCAGTCGACAGGGGGACTCACCCCTCCACTTT
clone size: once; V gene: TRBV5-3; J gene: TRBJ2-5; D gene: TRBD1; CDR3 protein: CARSLEQGARETQYF; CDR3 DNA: TGTGCCAGAAGCTTGGAACAGGGGGCGCGGGAGACCCAGTACTTC
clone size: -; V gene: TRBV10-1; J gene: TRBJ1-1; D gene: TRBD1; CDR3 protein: CASRQGMNTEAFF; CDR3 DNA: TGCGCCAGTCGACAGGGGATGAACACTGAAGCTTTCTTT
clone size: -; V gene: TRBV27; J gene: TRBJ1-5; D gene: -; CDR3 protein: CASSSQSSSQPQHF; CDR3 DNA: TGTGCCAGCAGTTCACAGTCTAGCAGTCAGCCCCAGCATTTT
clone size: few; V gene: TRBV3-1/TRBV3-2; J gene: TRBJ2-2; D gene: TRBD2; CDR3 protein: CASSVSGTMNTGELFF; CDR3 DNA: TGTGCCTCTTCCGTCTCCGGGACTATGAACACCGGGGAGCTGTTTTTT
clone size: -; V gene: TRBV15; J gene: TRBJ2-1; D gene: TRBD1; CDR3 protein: CATSIGTGGNNEQFF; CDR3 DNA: TGTGCCACCAGCATCGGGACAGGGGGGAACAATGAGCAGTTCTTC
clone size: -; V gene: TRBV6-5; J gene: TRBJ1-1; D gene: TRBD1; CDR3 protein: CASSSRGQGGTEAFF; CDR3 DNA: TGTGCCAGCAGTTCCCGCGGACAGGGGGGCACTGAAGCTTTCTTT
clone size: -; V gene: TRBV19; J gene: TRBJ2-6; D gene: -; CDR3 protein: CASSISAGANVLTF; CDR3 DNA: TGTGCCAGTAGTATCAGCGCTGGGGCCAACGTCCTGACTTTC
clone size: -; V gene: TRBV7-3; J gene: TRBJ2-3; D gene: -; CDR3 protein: CASTADGRGTDTQYF; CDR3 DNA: TGTGCCTCCACGGCCGATGGGCGGGGCACAGATACGCAGTATTTT
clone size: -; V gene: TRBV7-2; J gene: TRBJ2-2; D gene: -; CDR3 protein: CASTTDTGELFF; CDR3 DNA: TGTGCCAGCACCACGGACACCGGGGAGCTGTTTTTT
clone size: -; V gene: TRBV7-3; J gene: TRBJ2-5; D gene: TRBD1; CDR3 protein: CASSQDRQETQYF; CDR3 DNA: TGTGCCAGCAGCCAGGACAGGCAAGAGACCCAGTACTTC
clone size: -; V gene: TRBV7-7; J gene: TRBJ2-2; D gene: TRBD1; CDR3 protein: CASSLRQGTTGELFF; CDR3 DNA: TGTGCCAGCAGCTTAAGACAGGGTACCACCGGGGAGCTGTTTTTT
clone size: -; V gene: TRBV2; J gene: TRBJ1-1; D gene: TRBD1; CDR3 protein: CASIRGGRGRDQTEAFF; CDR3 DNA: TGTGCCAGCATTCGTGGGGGAAGGGGGCGAGACCAGACTGAAGCTTTCTTT
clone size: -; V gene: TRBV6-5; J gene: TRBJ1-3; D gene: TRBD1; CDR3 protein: CASKPDRGGNTIYF; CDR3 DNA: TGTGCCAGCAAACCGGACAGGGGTGGAAACACCATATATTTT
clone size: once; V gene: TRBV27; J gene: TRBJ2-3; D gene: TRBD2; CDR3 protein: CASSSPGTSGRAGDTQYF; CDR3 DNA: TGTGCCAGCAGTTCCCCGGGGACTAGCGGGAGGGCCGGAGATACGCAGTATTTT
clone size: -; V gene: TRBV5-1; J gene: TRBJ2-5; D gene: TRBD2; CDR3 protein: CASSFSGGALETQYF; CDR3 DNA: TGCGCCAGCAGCTTCAGCGGGGGGGCTTTAGAGACCCAGTACTTC
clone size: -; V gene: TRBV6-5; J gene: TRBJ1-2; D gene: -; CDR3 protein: CASSLTANYGYTF; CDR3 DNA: TGTGCCAGCAGTTTGACAGCTAACTATGGCTACACCTTC
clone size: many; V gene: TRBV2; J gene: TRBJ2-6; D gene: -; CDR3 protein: CASSEAGVGAF; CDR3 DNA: TGTGCCAGCAGTGAGGCAGGGGTAGGGGCTTTC
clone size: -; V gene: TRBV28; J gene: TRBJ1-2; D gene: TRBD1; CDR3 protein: CASSSTGGAHYGYTF; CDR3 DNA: TGTGCCAGCAGTTCCACAGGGGGCGCGCACTATGGCTACACCTTC
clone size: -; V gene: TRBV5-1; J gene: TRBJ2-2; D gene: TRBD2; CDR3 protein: CASSLRTSGSAGELFF; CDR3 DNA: TGCGCCAGCAGCTTGAGGACTAGCGGGAGTGCCGGGGAGCTGTTTTTT
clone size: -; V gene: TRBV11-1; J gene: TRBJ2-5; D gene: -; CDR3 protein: CASSGHSQETQYF; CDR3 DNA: TGTGCCAGCAGCGGACATAGCCAAGAGACCCAGTACTTC
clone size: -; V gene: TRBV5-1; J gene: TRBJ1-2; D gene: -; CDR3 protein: CASSSTDSLGGYTF; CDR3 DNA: TGCGCCAGCAGCTCAACGGACAGCTTGGGGGGCTACACCTTC
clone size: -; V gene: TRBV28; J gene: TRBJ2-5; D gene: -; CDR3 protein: CASSLPRQYQETQYF; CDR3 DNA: TGTGCCAGCAGTCTCCCCCGACAGTACCAAGAGACCCAGTACTTC
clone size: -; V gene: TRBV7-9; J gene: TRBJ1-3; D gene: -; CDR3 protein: CASSLMASSGNTIYF; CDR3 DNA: TGTGCCAGCAGCTTAATGGCTAGCTCTGGAAACACCATATATTTT
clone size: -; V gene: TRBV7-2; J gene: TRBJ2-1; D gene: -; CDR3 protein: CASSLAGVKNNEQFF; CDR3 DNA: TGTGCCAGCAGCTTAGCGGGAGTCAAGAACAATGAGCAGTTCTTC
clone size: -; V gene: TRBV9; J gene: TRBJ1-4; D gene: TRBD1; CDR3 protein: CASSPGTGANEKLFF; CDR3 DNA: TGTGCCAGCAGCCCCGGGACAGGGGCTAATGAAAAACTGTTTTTT
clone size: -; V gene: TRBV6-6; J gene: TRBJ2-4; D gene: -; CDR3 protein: CASSYSTETGKYF; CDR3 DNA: TGTGCCAGCAGTTACTCGACGGAAACAGGGAAGTACTTC
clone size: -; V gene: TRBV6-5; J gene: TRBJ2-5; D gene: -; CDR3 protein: CASRPGPGTQYF; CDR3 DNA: TGTGCCAGCAGACCCGGCCCGGGGACCCAGTACTTC
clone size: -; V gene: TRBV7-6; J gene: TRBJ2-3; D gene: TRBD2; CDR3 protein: CASSSLAGGPDTQYF; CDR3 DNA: TGTGCCAGCAGCTCTTTAGCGGGGGGCCCAGATACGCAGTATTTT
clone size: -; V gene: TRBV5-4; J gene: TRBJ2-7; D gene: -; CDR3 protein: CASSLRGGALYEQYF; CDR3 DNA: TGTGCCAGCAGCCTGAGGGGGGGGGCCCTCTACGAGCAGTACTTC
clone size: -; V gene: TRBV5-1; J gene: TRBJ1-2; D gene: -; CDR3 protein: CASSLVSGDNYGYTF; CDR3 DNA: TGCGCCAGCAGCTTGGTATCCGGAGATAACTATGGCTACACCTTC
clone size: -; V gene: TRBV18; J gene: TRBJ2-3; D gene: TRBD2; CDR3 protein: CASSPAGLAASTDTQYF; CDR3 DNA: TGTGCCAGCTCACCGGCCGGACTAGCGGCCAGCACAGATACGCAGTATTTT
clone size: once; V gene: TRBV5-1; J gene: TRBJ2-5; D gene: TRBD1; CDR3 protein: CASSVGQQETQYF; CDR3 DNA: TGCGCCAGCAGCGTGGGACAGCAAGAGACCCAGTACTTC
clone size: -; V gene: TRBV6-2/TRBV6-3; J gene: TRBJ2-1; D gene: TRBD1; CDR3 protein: CASSRQGDEQFF; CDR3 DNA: TGTGCCAGCAGCCGACAGGGCGATGAGCAGTTCTTC
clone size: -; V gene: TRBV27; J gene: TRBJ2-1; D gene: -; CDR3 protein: CASSPATASYNEQFF; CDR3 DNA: TGTGCCAGCAGTCCGGCGACAGCCTCGTACAATGAGCAGTTCTTC
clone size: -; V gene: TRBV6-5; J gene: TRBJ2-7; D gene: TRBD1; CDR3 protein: CASSLYRGASYEQYF; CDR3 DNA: TGTGCCAGCAGCTTATACAGGGGAGCTTCCTACGAGCAGTACTTC
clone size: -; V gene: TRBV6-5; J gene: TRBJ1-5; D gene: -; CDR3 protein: CASSYQVKWPQHF; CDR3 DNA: TGTGCCAGCAGTTACCAGGTGAAGTGGCCCCAGCATTTT